This T cell receptor beta chain was found in a study of cytomegalovirus exposure and HLA in healthy donors. General study results and limits: Some public TCRs appeared in many individuals, while most sequences were rare. By a later analysis, the bulk of CMV-associated TCR beta chains appeared HLA-restricted. The study carried out a later analysis of TCR beta sequences. It associated 15,000 to 20,000 of them with specific HLA alleles at a false discovery rate of 0.05.

This CDR3 has 17 amino acids. Primers: 60 Vbeta forward and 13 Jbeta reverse. TCRdb's copy holds only in-frame clones and misses some; the assay was immunoSEQ multiplex PCR. The repertoire holds 200,000 to 250,000 clones, with approximately 82% as singletons. Though probably carrying unrecorded immune exposures, donors were nominally healthy at sampling. A remark on this clone: Its antigen remains unidentified.

This TCR derives from a man aged 18-30 years in good health and CMV-seronegative. Sample: PBMCs. The chain recombines TRBV21-1 with TRBJ2-7; the table calls TRBD2, which could not be checked here. TRBV21-1 is labeled a pseudogene. In nucleotides, the CDR3 is TGTGCCAGCAGCCCACGAGCGAGACTAGCGGGGACCTACGAGCAGTACTTC. Amino acids: CASSPRARLAGTYEQYF.